This is a list of T cell receptor beta chains from one sample in a study of blood T cell repertoires in COVID-19. Some clones are missing from TCRdb's copy, which holds only in-frame ones; the method was immunoSEQ multiplex PCR. The data show 150,000 to 200,000 clones, 88% seen once. The sample taken for sequencing was peripheral blood. The origin of the receptors is a human donor in a cohort sampled during active COVID-19. CDR3s include the opening cysteine and the closing phenylalanine or tryptophan. Each record gives: J gene, clone size, V gene, D gene, CDR3 protein, CDR3 DNA. The D gene is left open where the match is weak. Expanded clones get a size class; other rows say once, few or many, or leave the size out.

TRBJ1-5 NA TRBV6-5 TRBD1 CASSYLGQGQQPQHF TGTGCCAGCAGTTACCTAGGACAGGGGCAACAGCCCCAGCATTTT
TRBJ2-3 once TRBV7-2 TRBD1 CASSLWDRSRFTDTQYF TGTGCCAGCAGCCTATGGGACAGATCCCGCTTCACAGATACGCAGTATTTT
TRBJ1-1 NA TRBV4-2 NA CASSQDVYRADTEAFF TGTGCCAGCAGCCAAGATGTCTACAGGGCCGACACTGAAGCTTTCTTT
TRBJ1-1 NA TRBV6-1 NA CASSEAQGGGTEAFF TGTGCCAGCAGTGAAGCGCAGGGAGGGGGAACTGAAGCTTTCTTT
TRBJ2-3 NA TRBV11-3 TRBD2 CASSLSSGDLRTDTQYF TGTGCCAGCAGCTTGTCTAGCGGGGACCTTCGCACAGATACGCAGTATTTT
TRBJ2-3 NA TRBV5-1 TRBD1 CASSKTGIRADTQYF TGCGCCAGCAGCAAGACAGGGATCAGGGCAGATACGCAGTATTTT
TRBJ2-5 NA TRBV10-1 NA CASSSTSRQETQYF TGCGCCAGCAGTTCCACATCTCGACAGGAGACCCAGTACTTC
TRBJ2-7 NA TRBV18 TRBD1 CASSLDRFVYEQYF TGTGCCAGCTCATTGGACAGGTTTGTCTACGAGCAGTACTTC
TRBJ1-5 NA TRBV6-5 NA CASSQTGTDQPQHF TGTGCCAGCAGTCAAACAGGGACCGATCAGCCCCAGCATTTT
TRBJ2-6 NA TRBV4-1 TRBD2 CASSPTRTSGRAGGANVLTF TGCGCCAGCAGCCCGACCCGGACTAGCGGGAGGGCCGGTGGGGCCAACGTCCTGACTTTC
TRBJ2-3 NA TRBV27 NA CASRLGNTQYF TGTGCCAGCCGACTAGGGAATACGCAGTATTTT
TRBJ2-7 NA TRBV5-4 TRBD1 CASRVDRAASEQYF TGTGCCAGCAGAGTGGACAGGGCGGCGAGCGAGCAGTACTTC
TRBJ1-2 few TRBV5-6 NA CANQLPRRARGYTF TGTGCCAACCAGCTCCCCAGGCGAGCACGGGGCTACACCTTC
TRBJ2-3 NA TRBV6-1 TRBD2 CASSELSGRGRGSDTQYF TGTGCCAGCAGTGAGCTTAGCGGGAGAGGAAGGGGCTCAGATACGCAGTATTTT
TRBJ1-1 NA TRBV28 TRBD1 CASSSGTGYTEAFF TGTGCCAGCAGTTCGGGGACAGGGTACACTGAAGCTTTCTTT
TRBJ2-5 once TRBV5-3 TRBD1 CARSFPTGSSETQYF TGTGCCAGAAGCTTCCCGACAGGGTCATCGGAGACCCAGTACTTC
TRBJ1-4 NA TRBV2 NA CASTSLIGNEKLFF TGTGCCAGCACATCGTTAATCGGTAATGAAAAACTGTTTTTT